This T cell receptor (beta chain) was obtained from a study of T cell repertoires in cytomegalovirus infection. Study details: Recently identified HLA-C-restricted CMV epitopes were among the peptides used. CMV infection together with matching HLA type was indicated by public TCR beta signatures.

This clonotype has a handful of counts. No antigen is known for it. The CDR3 has 15 residues. Germline lookup yields CDR1 SGHRS and CDR2 YFSETQ. The germline V and J ends were trimmed by 4 bases and 8 bases, with 16 bases remaining between them. MiXCR, applied by TCRdb to the reads, yields one record per CDR3 protein. The profile shows some 130,000 distinct CDR3 sequences, 25% to 35% of them singletons. Sequencing used CD8+ T cells from cultured PBMCs, obtained from culture after CMV antigen stimulation. The TCR was taken from a human donor in good health (CMV status not recorded). Some clones in this sample may be carry-over from other donors' samples. The V and J genes are TRBV5-1 and TRBJ2-6; a weak D match, TRBD2 (6 bases). The CDR3 here is CASSGDFLKSNVLTF. The CDR3 nucleotides are TGCGCCAGCAGCGGGGACTTTTTGAAGTCCAACGTCCTGACTTTC. Full variable domain (outside the CDR3, taken from reference TRBV5-1 and TRBJ2-6): KAGVTQTPRYLIKTRGQQVTLSCSPISGHRSVSWYQQTPGQGLQFLFEYFSETQRNKGNFPGRFSGRQFSNSRSEMNVSTLELGDSALYLCASSGDFLKSNVLTFGAGSRLTVL.